This section outlines one T cell receptor (beta chain) sequence together with its context. It has no known antigen specificity. No much larger clone exists at a distance of one base, and base qualities are not known. The data are from a study of T cell responses to AZD1222 COVID-19 vaccine (dated by TCRdb to about 2021). About the study as a whole: A total of around 240 trial participants underwent TCR sequencing, of whom approximately 200 had received two doses of AZD1222 and some 26 had received two doses of the MenACWY control vaccine. Trial participants were enrolled by age into 18-55, 56-69 and 70-plus year subgroups, with around 150, 28 and 57 TCR-sequenced participants respectively. What the work shows at the level of the full study, not this receptor alone: The vaccine-associated CD4 TCRs covered the entire spike protein, and the dominant responses fell in regions 160-218 and 743-854. Because no day 14 peak-response samples were available, the repertoires could be characterized only after the peak T cell response. Only five to seven AZD1222 recipients were SARS-CoV-2 seropositive at baseline, limiting conclusions about previously exposed vaccinees. Most participants were white British and females outnumbered males, and the authors suggested that clonal diversity may have been underestimated. The 56-69-year group was small, and its depth increase did not reach significance, likely because of low power. Reportedly, close to half of the unique spike-specific TCRs recognized epitopes lying outside the regions that are mutated in the B.1.351 and B.1.1.7 variants. After two AZD1222 doses, spike-specific TCR breadth and depth were significantly higher than at day 0 and than in MenACWY recipients.

What the time point label conveys for this sample: about 28 days (+/-7) after the second vaccine dose. The treatment or condition label of this sample denotes: meningococcal conjugate vaccine given as trial control. Vaccinee samples were obtained from the UK trials COV001 and COV002, which included a single-blind randomized controlled phase 2/3 trial of AZD1222 (ChAdOx1 nCoV-19) in healthy adults. For TCRbeta chain sequencing, PBMC samples were collected from trial participants at day 0 and at day 28 after the second dose. Measured from the cysteine to the phenylalanine, the CDR3 is 13 residues long. Only the CDR3 part of the read is kept: 39 bases, read in frame from the first base. V is cut back by 3 bases and J by 7 bases, with 5 bases in the junction unmatched. Reading the germline V gene (reference sequence) gives CDR1 LNHDA and CDR2 SQIVND. The CDR3 regions of human TCRbeta chains were subjected to immunosequencing. The original pipeline was this. TCRs in the repertoires were compared against a reference library of SARS-CoV-2-specific TCRs that had been generated with the MIRA antigen-specificity platform. Breadth was defined as the fraction of unique TCRs that were SARS-CoV-2-associated. Depth was defined as the fraction of total T cells that were SARS-CoV-2-associated. Using the MIRA data, each spike-specific TCR was assigned both to the spike region to which the TCR was reactive and to a CD4 or CD8 class. Log10-transformed breadth and depth values were compared by one-way ANOVA with Sidak's multiple comparisons tests. TCRdb provides this immuneACCESS table in a form limited to in-frame rearrangements. Some clones are lacking; in checked studies, under half of them reflect an unresolved V gene, and why the rest are absent is not known. Clonal size and the V and J genes are those of that table, whereas D and trimming came from the DNA. The sample profile shows approximately 190,000 clones; around nine tenths of them were found once. The ten largest clones represent approximately 4% of the sample.

The sequence was collected from an adult who received the MenACWY meningococcal vaccine as a control. The chain links TRBV19 with TRBJ1-2, and 7 junction bases match TRBD1. Sample: peripheral blood, taken 28 days after the second dose of the MenACWY control vaccine. The nucleotide sequence is TGTGCCAGTAGTATCCCAGGACAGGCTGGCTACACCTTC. Translated, it reads CASSIPGQAGYTF.